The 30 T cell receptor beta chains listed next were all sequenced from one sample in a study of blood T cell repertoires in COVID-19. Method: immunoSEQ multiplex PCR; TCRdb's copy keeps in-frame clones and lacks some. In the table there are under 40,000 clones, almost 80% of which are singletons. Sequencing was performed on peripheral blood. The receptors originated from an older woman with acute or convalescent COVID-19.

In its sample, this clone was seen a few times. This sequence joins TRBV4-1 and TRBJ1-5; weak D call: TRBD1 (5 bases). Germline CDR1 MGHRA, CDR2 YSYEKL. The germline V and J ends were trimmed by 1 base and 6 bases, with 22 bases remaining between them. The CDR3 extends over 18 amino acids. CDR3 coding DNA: TGCGCCAGCAGCCAAGTTCTGAAGAATGGCAGGGCTCCTCAGCCCCAGCATTTT. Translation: CASSQVLKNGRAPQPQHF.

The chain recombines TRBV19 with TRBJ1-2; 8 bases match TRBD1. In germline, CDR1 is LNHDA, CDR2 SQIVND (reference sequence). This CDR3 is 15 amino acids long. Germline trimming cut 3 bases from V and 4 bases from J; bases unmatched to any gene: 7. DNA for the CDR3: TGTGCCAGTAGTATTGCTGGACAGGGTTTCTATGGCTACACCTTC. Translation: CASSIAGQGFYGYTF.

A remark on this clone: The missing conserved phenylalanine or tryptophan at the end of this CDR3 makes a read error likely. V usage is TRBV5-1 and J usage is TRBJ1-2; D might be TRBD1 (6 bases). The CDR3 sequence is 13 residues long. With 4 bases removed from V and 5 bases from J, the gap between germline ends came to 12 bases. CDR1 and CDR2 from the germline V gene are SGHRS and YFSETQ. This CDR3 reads CASSPETGYGYTL. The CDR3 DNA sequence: TGCGCCAGCAGCCCGGAGACAGGATATGGCTACACCCTC.

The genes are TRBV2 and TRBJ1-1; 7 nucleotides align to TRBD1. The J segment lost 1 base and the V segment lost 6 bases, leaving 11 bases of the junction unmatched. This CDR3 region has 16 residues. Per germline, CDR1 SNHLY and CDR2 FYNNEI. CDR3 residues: CASRADHGTANTEAFF. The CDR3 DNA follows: TGTGCCAGCAGGGCTGACCACGGGACAGCGAACACTGAAGCTTTCTTT. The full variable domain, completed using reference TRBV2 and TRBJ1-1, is EPEVTQTPSHQVTQMGQEVILRCVPISNHLYFYWYRQILGQKVEFLVSFYNNEISEKSEIFDDQFSVERPDGSNFTLKIRSTKLEDSAMYFCASRADHGTANTEAFFGQGTRLTVV.

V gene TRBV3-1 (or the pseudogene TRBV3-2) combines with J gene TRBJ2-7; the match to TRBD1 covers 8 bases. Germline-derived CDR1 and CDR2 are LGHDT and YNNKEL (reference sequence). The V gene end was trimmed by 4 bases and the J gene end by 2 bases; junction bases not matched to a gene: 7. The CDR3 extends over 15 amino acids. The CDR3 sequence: CASSLGGQGPYEQYF. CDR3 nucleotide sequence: TGTGCCAGCAGCCTCGGTGGACAGGGTCCCTACGAGCAGTACTTC.

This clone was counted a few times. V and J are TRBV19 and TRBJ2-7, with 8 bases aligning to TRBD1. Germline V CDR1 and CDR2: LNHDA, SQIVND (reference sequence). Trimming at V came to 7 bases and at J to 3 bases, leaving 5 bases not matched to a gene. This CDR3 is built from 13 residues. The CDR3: CASTKGQGYEQYF. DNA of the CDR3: TGTGCCAGTACTAAAGGACAGGGCTACGAGCAGTACTTC.

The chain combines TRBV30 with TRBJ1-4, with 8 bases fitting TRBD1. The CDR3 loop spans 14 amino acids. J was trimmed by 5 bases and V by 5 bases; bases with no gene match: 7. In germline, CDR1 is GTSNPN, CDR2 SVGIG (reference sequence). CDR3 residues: CAWARTGRNEKLFF. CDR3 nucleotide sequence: TGTGCCTGGGCGCGGACAGGGAGAAATGAAAAACTGTTTTTT.

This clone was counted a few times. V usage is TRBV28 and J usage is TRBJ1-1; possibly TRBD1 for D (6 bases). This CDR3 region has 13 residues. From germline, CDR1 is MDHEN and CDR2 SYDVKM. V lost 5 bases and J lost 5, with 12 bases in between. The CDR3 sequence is CASSPGVTTEAFF. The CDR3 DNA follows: TGTGCCAGCAGTCCAGGGGTGACGACTGAAGCTTTCTTT.

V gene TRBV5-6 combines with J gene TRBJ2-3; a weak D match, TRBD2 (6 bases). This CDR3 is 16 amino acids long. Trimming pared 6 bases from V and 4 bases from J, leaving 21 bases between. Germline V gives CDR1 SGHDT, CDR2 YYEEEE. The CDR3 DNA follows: TGTGCCAGCAACTCCGGATACGGGGGAGGCGCAGATACGCAGTATTTT. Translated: CASNSGYGGGADTQYF.

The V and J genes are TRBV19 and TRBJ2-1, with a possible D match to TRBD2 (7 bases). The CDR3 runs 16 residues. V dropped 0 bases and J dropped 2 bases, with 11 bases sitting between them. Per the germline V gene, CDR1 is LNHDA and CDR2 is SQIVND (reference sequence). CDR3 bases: TGTGCCAGTAGTATAGACGGGGGGCCTCCCTACAATGAGCAGTTCTTC. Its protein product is CASSIDGGPPYNEQFF.

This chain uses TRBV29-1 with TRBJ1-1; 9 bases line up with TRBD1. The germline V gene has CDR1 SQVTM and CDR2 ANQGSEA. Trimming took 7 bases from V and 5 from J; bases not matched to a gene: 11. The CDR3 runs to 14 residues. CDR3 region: CSGKSGTGSTEAFF. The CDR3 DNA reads TGCAGCGGCAAATCCGGGACAGGGAGTACTGAAGCTTTCTTT.

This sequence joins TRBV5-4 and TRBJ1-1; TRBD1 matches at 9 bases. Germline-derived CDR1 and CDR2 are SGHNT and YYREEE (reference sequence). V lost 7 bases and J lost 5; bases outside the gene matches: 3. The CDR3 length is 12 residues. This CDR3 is CASGGTGTEAFF. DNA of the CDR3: TGTGCCAGCGGCGGGACAGGGACTGAAGCTTTCTTT.

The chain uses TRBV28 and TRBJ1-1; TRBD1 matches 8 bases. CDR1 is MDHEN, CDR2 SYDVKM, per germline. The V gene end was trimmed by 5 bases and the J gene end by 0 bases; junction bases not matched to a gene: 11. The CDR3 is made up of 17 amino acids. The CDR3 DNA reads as TGTGCCAGCAGTCCTCCTACCGGGGACAGGTTGAACACTGAAGCTTTCTTT. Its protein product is CASSPPTGDRLNTEAFF.

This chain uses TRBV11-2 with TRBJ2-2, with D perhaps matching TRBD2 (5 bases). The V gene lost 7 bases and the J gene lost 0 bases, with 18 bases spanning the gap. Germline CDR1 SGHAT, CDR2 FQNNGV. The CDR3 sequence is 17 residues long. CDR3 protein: CASNERAGGSNTGELFF. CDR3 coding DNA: TGTGCCAGCAACGAGAGGGCGGGCGGCTCGAACACCGGGGAGCTGTTTTTT.

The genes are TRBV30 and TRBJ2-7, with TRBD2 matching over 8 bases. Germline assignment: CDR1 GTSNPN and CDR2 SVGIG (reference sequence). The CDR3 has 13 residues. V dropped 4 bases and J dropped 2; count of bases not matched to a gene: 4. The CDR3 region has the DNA TGTGCCTGGAATCGGGGGGGAGCCTACGAGCAGTACTTC. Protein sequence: CAWNRGGAYEQYF.

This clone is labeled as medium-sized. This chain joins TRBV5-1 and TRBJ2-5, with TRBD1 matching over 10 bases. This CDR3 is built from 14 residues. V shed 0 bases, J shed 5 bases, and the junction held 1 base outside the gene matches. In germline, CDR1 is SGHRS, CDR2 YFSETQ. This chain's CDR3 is CASSLAGQGETQYF. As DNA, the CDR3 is TGCGCCAGCAGCTTGGCGGGACAGGGGGAGACCCAGTACTTC.

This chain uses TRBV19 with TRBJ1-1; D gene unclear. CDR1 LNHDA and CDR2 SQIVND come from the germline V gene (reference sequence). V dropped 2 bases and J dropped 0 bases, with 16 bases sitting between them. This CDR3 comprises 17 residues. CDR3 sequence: CASSIRRGWQVNTEAFF. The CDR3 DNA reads TGTGCCAGTAGTATACGCCGTGGGTGGCAGGTGAACACTGAAGCTTTCTTT.

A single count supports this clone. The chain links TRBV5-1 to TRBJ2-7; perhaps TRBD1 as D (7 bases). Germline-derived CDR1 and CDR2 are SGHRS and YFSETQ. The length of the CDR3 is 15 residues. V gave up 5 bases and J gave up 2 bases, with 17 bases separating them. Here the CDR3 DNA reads TGCGCCAGCAGGGGGGGACAGCGAACTCCCTACGAGCAGTACTTC. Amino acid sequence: CASRGGQRTPYEQYF. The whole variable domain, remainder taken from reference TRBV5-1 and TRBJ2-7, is KAGVTQTPRYLIKTRGQQVTLSCSPISGHRSVSWYQQTPGQGLQFLFEYFSETQRNKGNFPGRFSGRQFSNSRSEMNVSTLELGDSALYLCASRGGQRTPYEQYFGPGTRLTVT.

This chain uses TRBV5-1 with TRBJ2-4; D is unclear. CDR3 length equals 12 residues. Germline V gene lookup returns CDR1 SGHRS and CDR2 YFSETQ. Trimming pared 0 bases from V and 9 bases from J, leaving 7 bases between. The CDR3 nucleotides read TGCGCCAGCAGCTTGGACTCTCCCATTCAGTACTTC. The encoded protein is CASSLDSPIQYF. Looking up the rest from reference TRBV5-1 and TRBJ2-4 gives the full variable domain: KAGVTQTPRYLIKTRGQQVTLSCSPISGHRSVSWYQQTPGQGLQFLFEYFSETQRNKGNFPGRFSGRQFSNSRSEMNVSTLELGDSALYLCASSLDSPIQYFGAGTRLSVL.

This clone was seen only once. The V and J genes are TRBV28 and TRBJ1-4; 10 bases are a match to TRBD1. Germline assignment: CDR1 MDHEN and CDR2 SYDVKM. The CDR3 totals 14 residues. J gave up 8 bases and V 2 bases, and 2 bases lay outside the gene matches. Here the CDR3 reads CASSLGTGDEKLFF. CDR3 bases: TGTGCCAGCAGTTTAGGGACAGGGGACGAAAAACTGTTTTTT.

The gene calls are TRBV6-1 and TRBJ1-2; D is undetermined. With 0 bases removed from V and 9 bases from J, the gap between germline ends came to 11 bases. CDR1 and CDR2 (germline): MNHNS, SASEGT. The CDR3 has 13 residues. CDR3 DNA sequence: TGTGCCAGCAGTGAAGCTTTTCCGGGTCGCTACACCTTC. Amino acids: CASSEAFPGRYTF.

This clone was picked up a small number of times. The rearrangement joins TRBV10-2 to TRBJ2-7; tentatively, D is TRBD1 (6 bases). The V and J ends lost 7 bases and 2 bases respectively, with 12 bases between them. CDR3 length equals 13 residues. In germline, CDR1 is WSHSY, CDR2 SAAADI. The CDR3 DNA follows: TGCGCCAGCAAGAAGGGGGAAACCTACGAGCAGTACTTC. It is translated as CASKKGETYEQYF.

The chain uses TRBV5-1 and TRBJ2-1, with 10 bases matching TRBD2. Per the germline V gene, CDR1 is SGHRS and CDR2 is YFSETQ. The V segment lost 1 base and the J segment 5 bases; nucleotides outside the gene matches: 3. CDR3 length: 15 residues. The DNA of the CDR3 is TGCGCCAGCAGCTTGACTAGCGGGGAGAACAATGAGCAGTTCTTC. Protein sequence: CASSLTSGENNEQFF.

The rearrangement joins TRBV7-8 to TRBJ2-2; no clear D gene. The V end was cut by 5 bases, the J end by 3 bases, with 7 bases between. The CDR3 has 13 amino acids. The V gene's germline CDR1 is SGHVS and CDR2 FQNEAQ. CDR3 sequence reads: CASSPRYTGELFF. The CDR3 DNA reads TGTGCCAGCAGCCCTCGGTACACCGGGGAGCTGTTTTTT.

In nucleotides, the CDR3 is TGTGCCAGTAGTGATGCGTATAGCGGGGGGCCCTACAATGAGCAGTTCTTC. Its translation is CASSDAYSGGPYNEQFF. The J gene is TRBJ2-1, the V gene TRBV19, with TRBD2 identical over 10 bases. Trimming took 5 bases from V and 2 from J; bases not matched to a gene: 9. Germline CDR1 and CDR2: LNHDA and SQIVND (reference sequence). The CDR3 totals 17 residues.

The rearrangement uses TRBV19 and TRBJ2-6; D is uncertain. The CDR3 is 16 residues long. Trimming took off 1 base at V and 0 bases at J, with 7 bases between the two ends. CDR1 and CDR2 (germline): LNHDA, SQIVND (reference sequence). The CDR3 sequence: CASSIGRVSGANVLTF. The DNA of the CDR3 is TGTGCCAGTAGTATAGGCCGGGTCTCTGGGGCCAACGTCCTGACTTTC.

The CDR3 here is CASSEGTVGEQYF. The CDR3 DNA follows: TGTGCCAGCAGTGAAGGGACAGTCGGTGAGCAGTACTTC. The chain couples TRBV25-1 to TRBJ2-7; the match to TRBD1 covers 7 bases. Germline assignment: CDR1 MGHDK and CDR2 SYGVNS. V lost 2 bases and J lost 7; bases outside the gene matches: 5. The CDR3 spans 13 residues.

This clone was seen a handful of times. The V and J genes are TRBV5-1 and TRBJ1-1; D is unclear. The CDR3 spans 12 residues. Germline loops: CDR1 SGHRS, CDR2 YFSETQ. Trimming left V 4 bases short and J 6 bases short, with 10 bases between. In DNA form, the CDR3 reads TGCGCCAGCAGCCCAACGGGGTCTGAAGCTTTCTTT. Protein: CASSPTGSEAFF.

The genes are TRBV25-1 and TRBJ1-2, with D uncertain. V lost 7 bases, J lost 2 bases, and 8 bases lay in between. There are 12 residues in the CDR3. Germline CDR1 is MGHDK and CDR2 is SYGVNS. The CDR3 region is CASKKRNYGYTF. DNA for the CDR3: TGTGCCAGCAAAAAACGGAACTATGGCTACACCTTC.

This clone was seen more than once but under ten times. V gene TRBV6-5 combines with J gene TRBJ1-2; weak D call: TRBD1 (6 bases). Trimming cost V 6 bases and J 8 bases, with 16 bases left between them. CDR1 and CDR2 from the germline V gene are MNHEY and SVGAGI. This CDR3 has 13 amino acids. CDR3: CASRPPGVRGYTF. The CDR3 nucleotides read TGTGCCAGCAGGCCCCCAGGGGTCAGGGGCTACACCTTC.